This paragraph reports one T cell receptor beta chain. This specimen comes from a study of control samples from healthy donors and cancer patients. Here immunoSEQ multiplex PCR was the method, and the copy in TCRdb shows in-frame clones only, minus some. The sample holds 90,000 to 130,000 clones, 82% seen once. Germline V gene lookup returns CDR1 MDHEN and CDR2 SYDVKM. V was trimmed by 6 bases and J by 4 bases, leaving 16 bases between them. This CDR3 is 14 amino acids long. The sequenced material came from blood. This clonotype was obtained from a man in his late teens or twenties in good health. The chain is built from TRBV28 and TRBJ2-7, with D possibly TRBD2 on 6 matching bases. CDR3 sequence reads: CASRVAGPAYEQYF. The CDR3 DNA reads as TGTGCCAGCAGGGTCGCGGGGCCTGCTTACGAGCAGTACTTC.